This paragraph reports one T cell receptor (beta chain). The sample comes from a study of cytomegalovirus exposure and HLA in healthy donors. The CDR3 has 18 residues. The V and J ends lost 0 bases and 2 bases respectively, with 18 bases between them. Germline V CDR1 and CDR2: LGHNA, YNFKEQ. Use of 60 Vbeta and 13 Jbeta primers characterized the PCR. The assay was immunoSEQ multiplex PCR, and TCRdb's table has in-frame clones only and misses some. Found here are about 210,000 clones, around 79% of them singletons; the top ten hold 1.5% to 2%. This clonotype originated in a male donor in good health and CMV-seronegative. Sequenced input: PBMCs. The chain is built from TRBV4-2 and TRBJ2-3; possible D gene TRBD2, 6 bases. The CDR3 nucleotides read TGTGCCAGCAGCCAAGATTTTAACTTTGGGACTTCCACAGATACGCAGTATTTT. Translation gives CASSQDFNFGTSTDTQYF.